The entry below describes one T cell receptor beta chain. Assay: immunoSEQ multiplex PCR; the TCRdb copy retains only in-frame clones and omits some. This table has around 100,000 clones, around 85% appearing once. These data come from a study of blood T cell repertoires in COVID-19. The length of the CDR3 is 12 residues. CDR1 GTSNPN and CDR2 SVGIG come from the germline V gene (reference sequence). Trimming removed 1 base at V and 2 bases at J, with 3 bases between. This TCR was sampled from a man aged 45-65 years with active or convalescent COVID-19. Specimen: peripheral blood. The V call is TRBV30, the J call TRBJ1-5, with D unresolved. The CDR3 DNA follows: TGTGCCTGGAGTGCGGGCAATCAGCCCCAGCATTTT. Amino acid sequence: CAWSAGNQPQHF.